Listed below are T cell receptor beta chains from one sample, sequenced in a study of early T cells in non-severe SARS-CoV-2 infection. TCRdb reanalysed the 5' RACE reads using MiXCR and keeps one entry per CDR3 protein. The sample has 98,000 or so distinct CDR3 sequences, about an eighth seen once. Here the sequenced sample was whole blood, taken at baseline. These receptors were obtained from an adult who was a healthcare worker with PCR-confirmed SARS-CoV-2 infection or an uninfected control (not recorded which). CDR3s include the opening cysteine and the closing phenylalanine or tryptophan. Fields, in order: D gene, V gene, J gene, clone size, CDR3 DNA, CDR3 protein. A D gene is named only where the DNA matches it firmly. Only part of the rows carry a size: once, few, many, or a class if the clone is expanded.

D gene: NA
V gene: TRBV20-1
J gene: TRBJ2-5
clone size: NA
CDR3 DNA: TGCAGTGCTAGAGGGCCTAGCCAAGAGACCCAGTACTTC
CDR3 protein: CSARGPSQETQYF

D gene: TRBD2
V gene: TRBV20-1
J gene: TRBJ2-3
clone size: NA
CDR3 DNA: TGCAGTGCTAGAGAGGCCAGCGGGGGGCTCACAGATACGCAGTATTTT
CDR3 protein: CSAREASGGLTDTQYF

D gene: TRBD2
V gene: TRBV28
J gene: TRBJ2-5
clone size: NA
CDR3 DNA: TGTGCCAGCAGTCCCCCCGGGCTAGCGGGGGGGATGGAGACCCAGTACTTC
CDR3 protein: CASSPPGLAGGMETQYF

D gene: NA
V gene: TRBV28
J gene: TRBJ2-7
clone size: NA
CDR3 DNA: TGTGCCAGTAGTCCCGCAGTCTCCTACGAGCAGTACTTC
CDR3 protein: CASSPAVSYEQYF

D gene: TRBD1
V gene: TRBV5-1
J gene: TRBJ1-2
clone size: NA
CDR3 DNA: TGCGCCAGCAGCTTCGCAGGGGGCGAAGATGGCTACACCTTC
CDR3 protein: CASSFAGGEDGYTF

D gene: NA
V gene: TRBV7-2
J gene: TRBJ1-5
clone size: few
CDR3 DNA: TGTGCCAGCAGCCCGGGGGGCAGTAGTAATCAGCCCCAGCATTTT
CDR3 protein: CASSPGGSSNQPQHF

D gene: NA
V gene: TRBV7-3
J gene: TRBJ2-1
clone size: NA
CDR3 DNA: TGTGCCAGCAGCTTAAATACAGGATACAATGAGCAGTTCTTC
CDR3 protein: CASSLNTGYNEQFF

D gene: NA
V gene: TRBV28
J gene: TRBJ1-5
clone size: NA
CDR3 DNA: TGTGCCAGCAGTTTGTGGGAACGCAATCAGCCCCAGCATTTT
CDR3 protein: CASSLWERNQPQHF

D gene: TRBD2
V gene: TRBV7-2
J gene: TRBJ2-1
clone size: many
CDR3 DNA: TGTGCCAGCAGCTTAGTGGGGACTAGCTCACATGAGCAGTTCTTC
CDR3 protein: CASSLVGTSSHEQFF

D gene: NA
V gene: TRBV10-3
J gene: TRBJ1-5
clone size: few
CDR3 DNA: TGTGCCATCACGGGGGACAGCAATCAGCCCCAGCATTTT
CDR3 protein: CAITGDSNQPQHF

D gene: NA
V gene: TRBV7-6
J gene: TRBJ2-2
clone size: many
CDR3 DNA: TGTGCCAGCAGCTTAGTACCCAGGGGACATAACACCGGGGAGCTGTTTTTT
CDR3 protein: CASSLVPRGHNTGELFF

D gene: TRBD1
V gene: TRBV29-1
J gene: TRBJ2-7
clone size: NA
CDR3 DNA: TGCAGCGTCCTCCAGGGGGCGCACAACGAGCAGTACTTC
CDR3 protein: CSVLQGAHNEQYF

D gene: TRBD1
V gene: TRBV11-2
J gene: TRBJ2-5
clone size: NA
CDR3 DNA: TGTGCCAGCAGCAATAGCCCCTCCGGGACAGGGGTGGGAGAGACCCAGTACTTC
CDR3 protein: CASSNSPSGTGVGETQYF

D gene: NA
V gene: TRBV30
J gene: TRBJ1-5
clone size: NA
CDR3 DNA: TGTGCCTGGAACACGGGGGGGCCCCAGCATTTT
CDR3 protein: CAWNTGGPQHF

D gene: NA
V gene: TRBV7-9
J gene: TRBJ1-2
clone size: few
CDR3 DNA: TGTGCCAGCAGCTTTCGCTATGGCTACACCTTC
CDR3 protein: CASSFRYGYTF

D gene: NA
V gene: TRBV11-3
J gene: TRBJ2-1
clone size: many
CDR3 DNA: TGTGCCAGCAGCCCGGACCAATGGATCAATGAGCAGTTCTTC
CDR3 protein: CASSPDQWINEQFF

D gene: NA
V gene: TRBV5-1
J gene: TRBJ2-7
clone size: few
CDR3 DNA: TGCGCCAGCAGACCCCCGGGACCGTCAGTTTACGAGCAGTACTTC
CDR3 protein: CASRPPGPSVYEQYF

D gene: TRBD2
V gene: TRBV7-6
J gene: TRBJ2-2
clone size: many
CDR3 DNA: TGTGCCAGCAGCTTGGGACTAGCGGGAGTTATGGCCACCGGGGAGCTGTTTTTT
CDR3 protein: CASSLGLAGVMATGELFF

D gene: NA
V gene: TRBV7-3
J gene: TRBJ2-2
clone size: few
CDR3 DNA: TGTGCCAGCAGCCCCAGGGGGAACACCGGGGAGCTGTTTTTT
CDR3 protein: CASSPRGNTGELFF

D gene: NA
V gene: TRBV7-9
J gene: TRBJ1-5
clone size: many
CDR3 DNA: TGTGCCAGCAGTCTACAGGGAAATCAGCCCCAGCATTTT
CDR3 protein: CASSLQGNQPQHF

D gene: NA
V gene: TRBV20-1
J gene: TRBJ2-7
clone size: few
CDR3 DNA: TGCAGTGCTAGCGGGGGGCAATACGAGCAGTACTTC
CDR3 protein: CSASGGQYEQYF

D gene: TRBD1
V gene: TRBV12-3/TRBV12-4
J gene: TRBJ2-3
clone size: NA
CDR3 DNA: TGTGCCAGCAGTCCGGTCGGACAGGGGAGAACAGATACGCAGTATTTT
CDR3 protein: CASSPVGQGRTDTQYF

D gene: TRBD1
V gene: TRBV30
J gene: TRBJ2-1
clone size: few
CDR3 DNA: TGTGCCTGGTCCGGGACAGGGTCCTACAATGAGCAGTTCTTC
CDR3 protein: CAWSGTGSYNEQFF

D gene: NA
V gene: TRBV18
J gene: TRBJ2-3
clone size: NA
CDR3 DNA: TGTGCCAGCTCACCGCCCTCCCGAGGAGATACGCAGTATTTT
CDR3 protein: CASSPPSRGDTQYF

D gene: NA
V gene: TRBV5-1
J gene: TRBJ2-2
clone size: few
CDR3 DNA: TGCGCCAGCAGCTTGGTGCCCACCAAGGGTACCGGGGAGCTGTTTTTT
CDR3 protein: CASSLVPTKGTGELFF

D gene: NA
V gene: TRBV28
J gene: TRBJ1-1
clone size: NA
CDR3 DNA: TGTGCCAGCAGTTTGATTGGGAACACTGAAGCTTTCTTT
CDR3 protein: CASSLIGNTEAFF

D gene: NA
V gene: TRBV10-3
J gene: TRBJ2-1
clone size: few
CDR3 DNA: TGTGCCATCAGTGCTGGGAATGAGCAGTTCTTC
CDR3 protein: CAISAGNEQFF

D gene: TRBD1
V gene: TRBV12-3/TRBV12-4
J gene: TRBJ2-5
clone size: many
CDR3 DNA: TGTGCCAGCAGTTTAGCGGGACAGCTAGGTGAGACCCAGTACTTC
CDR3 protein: CASSLAGQLGETQYF

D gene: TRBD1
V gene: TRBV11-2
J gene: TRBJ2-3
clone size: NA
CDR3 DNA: TGTGCCAGCAGAGGGACAGGGGAGCCGGATACGCAGTATTTT
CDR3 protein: CASRGTGEPDTQYF

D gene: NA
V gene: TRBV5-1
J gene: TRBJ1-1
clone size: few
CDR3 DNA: TGCGCCAGCAGCACGACAGTCATGAACACTGAAGCTTTCTTT
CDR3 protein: CASSTTVMNTEAFF

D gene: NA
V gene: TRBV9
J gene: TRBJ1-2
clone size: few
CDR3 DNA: TGTGCCAGCAGCGTAGTTTTGGGATATGGCTACACCTTC
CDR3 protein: CASSVVLGYGYTF

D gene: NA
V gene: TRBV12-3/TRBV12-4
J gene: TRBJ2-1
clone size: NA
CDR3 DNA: TGTGCCACCTCCCCAAGGGGGTCTGATGAGCAGTTCTTC
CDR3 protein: CATSPRGSDEQFF

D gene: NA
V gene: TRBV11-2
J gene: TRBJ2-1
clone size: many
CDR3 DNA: TGTGCCAGCAGCTTAGCGGGGAGCTCCTACAATGAGCAGTTCTTC
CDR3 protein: CASSLAGSSYNEQFF

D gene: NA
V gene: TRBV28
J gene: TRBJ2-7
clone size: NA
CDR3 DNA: TGTGCCAGCAGTATCACTAACGAGCAGTACTTC
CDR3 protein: CASSITNEQYF

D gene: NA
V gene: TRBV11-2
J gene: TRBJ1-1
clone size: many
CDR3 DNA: TGTGCCAGCAGCCCAGTGGCGTCAGGGTATCCTATGAACACTGAAGCTTTCTTT
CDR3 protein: CASSPVASGYPMNTEAFF

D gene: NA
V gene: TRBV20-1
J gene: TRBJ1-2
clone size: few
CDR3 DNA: TGCAGTGCTAGAGATCCCTCGGACATCTCTCGCTATGGCTACACCTTC
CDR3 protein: CSARDPSDISRYGYTF

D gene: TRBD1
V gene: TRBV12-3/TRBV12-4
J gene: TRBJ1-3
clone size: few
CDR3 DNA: TGTGCCAGCAGTTTGTCCTCCGGGACAGGAGGAAACACCATATATTTT
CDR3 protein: CASSLSSGTGGNTIYF

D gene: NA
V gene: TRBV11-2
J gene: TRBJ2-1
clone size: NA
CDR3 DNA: TGTGCCAGCAGCTTAGTCCTAGCGCCGAACAATGAGCAGTTCTTC
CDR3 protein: CASSLVLAPNNEQFF

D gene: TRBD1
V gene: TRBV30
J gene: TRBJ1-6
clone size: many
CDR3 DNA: TGTGCCTGGTCCTCCCCCCAGGGGGCGGCCTATAATTCACCCCTCCACTTT
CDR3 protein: CAWSSPQGAAYNSPLHF

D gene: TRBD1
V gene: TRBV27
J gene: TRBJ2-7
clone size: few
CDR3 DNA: TGTGCCAGCAGTTCCGACAGGGGGGGGAACTACGAGCAGTACTTC
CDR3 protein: CASSSDRGGNYEQYF

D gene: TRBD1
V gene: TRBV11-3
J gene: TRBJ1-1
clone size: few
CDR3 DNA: TGTGCCAGCAGCCCCTGGGCAGGGGGCGTATACACTGAAGCTTTCTTT
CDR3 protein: CASSPWAGGVYTEAFF

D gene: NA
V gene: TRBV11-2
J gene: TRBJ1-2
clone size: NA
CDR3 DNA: TGTGCCAGCAGCTTCAATTCCGCCGTTTATGGCTACACCTTC
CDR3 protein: CASSFNSAVYGYTF

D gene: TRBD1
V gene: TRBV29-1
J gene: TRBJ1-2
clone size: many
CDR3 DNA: TGCAGCGTCACTTTGGGACAGGGAGAGTTATATTATGGCTACACCTTC
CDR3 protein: CSVTLGQGELYYGYTF

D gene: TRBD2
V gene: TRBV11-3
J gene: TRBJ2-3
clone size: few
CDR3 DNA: TGTGCCAGCAGCTTAGGGGCTAGCGGGGGGCACACAGATACGCAGTATTTT
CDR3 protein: CASSLGASGGHTDTQYF

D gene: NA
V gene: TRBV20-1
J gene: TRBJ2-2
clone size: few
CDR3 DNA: TGCAGTGCCCTCGAAATTCGGGCGCTGGCCGGGGAGCTGTTTTTT
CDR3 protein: CSALEIRALAGELFF

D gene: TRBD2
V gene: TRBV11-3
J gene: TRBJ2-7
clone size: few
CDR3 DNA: TGTGCCAGCAGCGGGCGGACTAGCAAGTACGAGCAGTACTTC
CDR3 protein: CASSGRTSKYEQYF

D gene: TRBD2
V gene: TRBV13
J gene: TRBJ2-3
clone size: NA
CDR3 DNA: TGTGCCAGCAGCTTAGGGACTAGCGGGAGGAGAGATACGCAGTATTTT
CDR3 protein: CASSLGTSGRRDTQYF

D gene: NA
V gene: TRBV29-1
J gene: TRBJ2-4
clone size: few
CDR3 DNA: TGCAGCGTTGATACAGGGTGGAACATTCAGTACTTC
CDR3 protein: CSVDTGWNIQYF

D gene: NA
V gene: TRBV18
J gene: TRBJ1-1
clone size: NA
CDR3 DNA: TGTGCCAGCTCAACAGGGTTGAACACTGAAGCTTTCTTT
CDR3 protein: CASSTGLNTEAFF

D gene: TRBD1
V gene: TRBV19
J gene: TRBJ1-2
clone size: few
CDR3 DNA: TGTGCCAGCCGGGGGACAGGGTCACCAGATGGCTACACCTTC
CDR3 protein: CASRGTGSPDGYTF

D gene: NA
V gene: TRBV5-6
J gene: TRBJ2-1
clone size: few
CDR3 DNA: TGTGCCAGCAGCGGAATTGGGCAGGGGGAGGGAAATGAGCAGTTCTTC
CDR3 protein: CASSGIGQGEGNEQFF

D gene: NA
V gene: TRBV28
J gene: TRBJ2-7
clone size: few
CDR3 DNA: TGTGCCAGCAGTCCAGCCCGGGGCCTCGGGGGACAGTACTTC
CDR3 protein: CASSPARGLGGQYF

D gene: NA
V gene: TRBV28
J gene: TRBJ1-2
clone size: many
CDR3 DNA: TGTGCCAGCAGCACCCCGAGAGGGTATGGCTACACCTTC
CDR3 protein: CASSTPRGYGYTF